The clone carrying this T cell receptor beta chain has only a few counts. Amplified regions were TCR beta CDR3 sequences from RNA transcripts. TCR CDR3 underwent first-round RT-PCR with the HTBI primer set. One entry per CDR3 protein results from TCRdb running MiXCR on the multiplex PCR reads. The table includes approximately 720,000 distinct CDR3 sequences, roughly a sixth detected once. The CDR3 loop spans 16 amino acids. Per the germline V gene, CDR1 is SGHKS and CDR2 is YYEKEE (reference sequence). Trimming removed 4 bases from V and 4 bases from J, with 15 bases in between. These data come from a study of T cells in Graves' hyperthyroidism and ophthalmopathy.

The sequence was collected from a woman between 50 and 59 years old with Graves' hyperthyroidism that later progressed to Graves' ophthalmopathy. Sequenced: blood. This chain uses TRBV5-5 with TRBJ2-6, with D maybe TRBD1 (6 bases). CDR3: CASSLPTGTGANVLTF. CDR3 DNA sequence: TGTGCCAGCAGCCTACCCACGGGGACAGGGGCCAACGTCCTGACTTTC. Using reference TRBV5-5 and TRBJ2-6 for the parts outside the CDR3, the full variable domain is DAGVTQSPTHLIKTRGQQVTLRCSPISGHKSVSWYQQVLGQGPQFIFQYYEKEERGRGNFPDRFSARQFPNYSSELNVNALLLGDSALYLCASSLPTGTGANVLTFGAGSRLTVL.